This T cell receptor beta chain is from a study of blood T cell repertoires in COVID-19. Study information: Samples came from the United States, Italy and Spain, spanning acute and convalescent COVID-19.

Sequenced by immunoSEQ multiplex PCR; TCRdb stores in-frame clones only, minus some. The repertoire holds about 230,000 clones, 85% seen once, with around 5.5% in the top ten. Seattle's enrolled individuals joined amid active infection and were then monitored longitudinally. J was trimmed by 7 bases and V by 5 bases; bases with no gene match: 11. Germline lookup yields CDR1 MDHEN and CDR2 SYDVKM. The CDR3 has 15 amino acids. This clone was picked up a small number of times. The sample was peripheral blood. The receptor was derived from a man aged 50 to 60 with COVID-19, enrolled during active disease. The J gene is TRBJ1-5, the V gene TRBV28; 7 bases are shared with TRBD1. The CDR3 is CASSIRQGIRQPQHF. The CDR3 DNA reads as TGTGCCAGCAGTATAAGACAGGGTATTAGGCAGCCCCAGCATTTT.